This T cell receptor beta chain was identified during a study of OX40 agonist ivuxolimab in advanced cancers. On the study more broadly: Dose-escalation patients suffered from hepatocellular carcinoma, melanoma, renal cell or head and neck cancer.

Overall study results and limits: On average, a greater number of expanded clones characterised CD8+ T cells relative to CD4+. The study observed clonal expansion of CD4+ and CD8+ blood T cells by week 6 at 0.1 to 3.0 mg/kg.

Turning to this clone: As yet, its antigen is unknown.

Libraries were prepared by immunoSEQ multiplex PCR; TCRdb keeps only in-frame clonotypes and omits some of them. The sample records about 10,000 clones, over 65% being singletons. The CDR3 is 14 amino acids. Germline CDR1 reads SGHAT; CDR2 reads FQNNGV. V shed 2 bases, J shed 4 bases, and the junction held 4 bases outside the gene matches. The sequencing here drew on CD4+ or CD8+ T cells sorted from blood, taken in a trial of the OX40 agonist ivuxolimab. The rearrangement uses TRBV11-2 and TRBJ1-2; 7 bases are a match to TRBD1. The source of this sequence is an adult with an advanced solid tumor such as melanoma, head and neck, liver or kidney cancer. The CDR3 coding sequence is TGTGCCAGCAGCTTATCCCCAGGGGGCTATGGCTACACCTTC. It specifies CASSLSPGGYGYTF. The variable domain in full, with the rest retrieved from reference TRBV11-2 and TRBJ1-2, is EAGVAQSPRYKIIEKRQSVAFWCNPISGHATLYWYQQILGQGPKLLIQFQNNGVVDDSQLPKDRFSAERLKGVDSTLKIQPAKLEDSAVYLCASSLSPGGYGYTFGSGTRLTVV.